This T cell receptor beta chain is drawn from a study of T-cell memory formation after mild COVID-19. Germline assignment: CDR1 SGHAT and CDR2 FQNNGV. The V segment lost 5 bases and the J segment 0 bases; nucleotides outside the gene matches: 6. The CDR3 sequence is 15 residues long. The 5'RACE method, run with constant-segment primers, produced TCR alpha and TCR beta cDNA libraries (carrying sample barcodes and UMIs). TCRdb fed the 5' RACE reads into MiXCR, producing one record per CDR3 protein. The repertoire holds roughly 150,000 distinct CDR3 sequences, with about 14% as singletons. This clonotype was picked up a small number of times. The target antigen is unknown. Overall study findings and caveats: From day 15 to 85, contracting clones were balanced between CD4 and CD8, whereas later expanders leaned toward CD4+. Among clones peaking at day 37 in the second wave, SARS-CoV-2 specificity remained unconfirmed. Memory from before infection featured some responding clones, which suggests cross-reactive memory joined.

Material: PBMCs or a T cell subset sorted from them (not recorded which). V gene TRBV11-2 combines with J gene TRBJ2-5; 7 bases are shared with TRBD1. The receptor was isolated from an adult woman who had mild COVID-19 (a few samples of this study predate the infection). Cell type and time point are not known. This chain's CDR3 is CASSTDRANQETQYF. CDR3 coding DNA: TGTGCCAGCAGCACTGACAGGGCTAACCAAGAGACCCAGTACTTC.